A single sample gave rise to the 23 T cell receptor beta chains below, sequenced in a study of blood T cell repertoires in COVID-19. Sequenced by immunoSEQ multiplex PCR; TCRdb stores in-frame clones only, minus some. The sample lists about 14,000 clones; 84% were seen once. Source material: peripheral blood. These TCRs come from a man in his fifties with active COVID-19.

The chain joins TRBV2 to TRBJ2-1, with D unclear. This CDR3 region has 11 residues. V was pared by 8 bases and J by 2 bases, with 4 bases between. Germline V gene data show CDR1 as SNHLY and CDR2 as FYNNEI. The DNA for the CDR3 is TGTGCCAGCCGAGCCTACAATGAGCAGTTCTTC. The encoded protein is CASRAYNEQFF.

CDR3 coding DNA: TGTGCCAGCAGCTTGGAAGGGACTACCTACGAGCAGTACTTC. Protein: CASSLEGTTYEQYF. The chain employs TRBV5-4 and TRBJ2-7; 7 nucleotides agree with TRBD2. CDR1 is SGHNT and CDR2 is YYREEE in the germline V gene (reference sequence). The V and J ends lost 0 bases and 2 bases, in that order; junction bases with no gene match: 2. The CDR3 length is 14 residues.

The chain carries TRBV3-1 (or the pseudogene TRBV3-2) and TRBJ2-1; 14 bases align to TRBD2. Germline assignment: CDR1 LGHDT and CDR2 YNNKEL (reference sequence). V lost 8 bases, J lost 7 bases, and 7 bases stayed unmatched. CDR3 length: 15 residues. As DNA, the CDR3 is TGTGCCAGCGGCCTGGGACTAGCGGGAGCAAATGAGCAGTTCTTC. It yields the protein CASGLGLAGANEQFF.

This sequence joins TRBV28 and TRBJ2-2; 14 positions agree with TRBD2. With V trimmed by 3 bases and J by 8 bases, 17 bases remained unmatched. Germline values: CDR1 MDHEN, CDR2 SYDVKM. The CDR3 totals 20 residues. CDR3 protein: CASSFPSLEGLAGAKGELFF. CDR3 bases: TGTGCCAGCAGTTTCCCTTCTCTCGAGGGACTAGCGGGAGCAAAGGGGGAGCTGTTTTTT.

The chain links TRBV12-3 or TRBV12-4 to TRBJ1-2; 11 nucleotides match TRBD1. There are 13 residues in the CDR3. V shed 6 bases, J shed 8 bases, and the junction held 5 bases outside the gene matches. CDR3 amino acids: CASSGQGAVGYTF. The DNA of the CDR3 is TGTGCCAGCAGCGGACAGGGGGCCGTGGGCTACACCTTC.

This rearrangement joins TRBV4-1 to TRBJ1-1; D is perhaps TRBD1 (6 bases). Trimming took off 1 base at V and 8 bases at J, with 11 bases between the two ends. Per the germline V gene, CDR1 is MGHRA and CDR2 is YSYEKL. The CDR3 loop spans 13 amino acids. CDR3 sequence reads: CASSQGRGTEAFF. In DNA, the CDR3 is TGCGCCAGCAGCCAAGGCAGGGGTACCGAAGCTTTCTTT.

The chain uses TRBV19 and TRBJ2-3, with a tentative D call TRBD2 (5 bases). Trimming removed 5 bases at V and 10 bases at J, with 16 bases between. CDR3 length: 13 residues. CDR1 and CDR2 from the germline V gene are LNHDA and SQIVND (reference sequence). In nucleotides, the CDR3 is TGTGCCAGTAGTCCGGAGGAGAGGGTTGCGCAGTATTTT. Translation gives CASSPEERVAQYF.

DNA for the CDR3: TGTGCCAGTATAATAGGGCAGGGTAGTCAGCCCCAGCATTTT. This gives the protein CASIIGQGSQPQHF. This chain uses TRBV19 with TRBJ1-5; TRBD1 is a possible D gene (5 bases). Looked up from germline, CDR1 is LNHDA and CDR2 is SQIVND (reference sequence). V was pared by 7 bases and J by 6 bases, with 16 bases between. CDR3 length: 14 amino acids.

This clone is labeled as medium-sized. The genes are TRBV27 and TRBJ1-1, with a possible D match to TRBD1 (5 bases). From germline, CDR1 is MNHEY and CDR2 SMNVEV (reference sequence). The CDR3 is 14 amino acids. V lost 4 bases to trimming and J lost 3 bases, with 12 bases between them. The CDR3 loop is CASSSNWGDTEAFF. CDR3 DNA: TGTGCCAGCAGTTCTAACTGGGGGGACACTGAAGCTTTCTTT.

The table lists this clone with a count of one. The rearrangement links TRBV28 to TRBJ1-1, with TRBD1 as a possible D gene (5 bases). From germline, CDR1 is MDHEN and CDR2 SYDVKM. V was trimmed by 4 bases and J by 0 bases, leaving 18 bases between them. There are 17 residues in the CDR3. In DNA, the CDR3 is TGTGCCAGCAGTTCGATATTTACAGGCAACATGAACACTGAAGCTTTCTTT. This translates into CASSSIFTGNMNTEAFF.

This chain joins TRBV4-1 and TRBJ1-4, with D possibly being TRBD1 (5 bases). The germline V and J ends were trimmed by 0 bases and 3 bases, with 17 bases remaining between them. The germline V gene encodes CDR1 MGHRA and CDR2 YSYEKL. The CDR3 loop spans 18 amino acids. CDR3 loop: CASSQDSPTIGANEKLFF. In DNA, the CDR3 is TGCGCCAGCAGCCAAGACTCCCCTACGATAGGGGCTAATGAAAAACTGTTTTTT.

The rearrangement links TRBV28 to TRBJ2-7, with D unresolved. The germline V gene encodes CDR1 MDHEN and CDR2 SYDVKM. CDR3 size: 15 residues. Trimming pared 6 bases from V and 3 bases from J, leaving 18 bases between. The DNA for the CDR3 is TGTGCCAGCAGATTAGACACTCCGGCATACTACGAGCAGTACTTC. Protein: CASRLDTPAYYEQYF.

V gene TRBV29-1 combines with J gene TRBJ1-1; TRBD1 agrees at 11 bases. The germline CDR1 and CDR2 sequences are SQVTM and ANQGSEA. J gave up 6 bases and V 6 bases, and 6 bases lay outside the gene matches. The CDR3 is 13 amino acids. The CDR3 loop reads CSVRDRGSPEAFF. CDR3 in DNA: TGCAGCGTCCGGGACAGGGGGTCTCCTGAAGCTTTCTTT.

This chain links TRBV10-2 with TRBJ1-1; no firm D call. The V gene lost 2 bases and the J gene lost 8 bases, with 6 bases spanning the gap. This CDR3 spans 11 amino acids. Looked up from germline, CDR1 is WSHSY and CDR2 is SAAADI. Here the CDR3 reads CASSETYEAFF. CDR3 DNA: TGCGCCAGCAGTGAGACATACGAAGCTTTCTTT.

CDR3 amino acids: CASTQGSSYNEQFF. The DNA for the CDR3 is TGTGCCAGCACACAGGGGAGCTCCTACAATGAGCAGTTCTTC. V usage is TRBV5-6 and J usage is TRBJ2-1; 7 nucleotides line up with TRBD1. This CDR3 region has 14 residues. CDR1 SGHDT and CDR2 YYEEEE come from the germline V gene. Trimming took 6 bases from V and 0 from J; bases not matched to a gene: 3.

The chain has TRBV10-3 and TRBJ2-1; 9 positions agree with TRBD2. Germline CDR1 ENHRY, CDR2 SYGVKD. Trimming cost V 0 bases and J 8 bases; bases outside gene matches: 5. This CDR3 comprises 15 residues. The CDR3 sequence is CAISESLTSGDEQFF. The CDR3 region has the DNA TGTGCCATCAGTGAGTCGCTGACTAGCGGAGATGAGCAGTTCTTC.

This chain joins TRBV27 and TRBJ2-7, with D perhaps matching TRBD2 (6 bases). This CDR3 has 14 amino acids. Germline CDR1 MNHEY, CDR2 SMNVEV (reference sequence). The V end was cut by 5 bases, the J end by 6 bases, with 17 bases between. CDR3 nucleotides: TGTGCCAGCAGTCCCTTGCGGGATGTTGTCGAGCAGTACTTC. Translation gives CASSPLRDVVEQYF.

Worth noting for this clone: The junction does not match germline at one end; this may be a read error. This sequence joins TRBV7-7 and TRBJ2-7, with D possibly matching TRBD1 (8 bases). This CDR3 spans 16 amino acids. Germline V gene sequence: CDR1 SSHAT, CDR2 FNYEAQ (reference sequence). CDR3 sequence reads: CASSFATGGLKGEQYF. The CDR3 DNA follows: TGTGCTAGCAGCTTCGCCACAGGGGGACTAAAGGGGGAGCAGTACTTC.

The rearrangement uses TRBV6-5 and TRBJ2-7; 9 bases fit TRBD1. Germline CDR1 is MNHEY and CDR2 is SVGAGI. This CDR3 region has 16 residues. Trimming removed 2 bases from V and 3 bases from J; junction bases left unmatched: 8. The CDR3: CASSYRGGTGFYEQYF. CDR3 coding DNA: TGTGCCAGCAGTTACCGAGGAGGGACAGGGTTCTACGAGCAGTACTTC.

This sequence joins TRBV30 and TRBJ2-5, with D possibly being TRBD2 (6 bases). The V and J ends lost 1 base and 5 bases respectively, with 11 bases between them. Germline V gives CDR1 GTSNPN, CDR2 SVGIG (reference sequence). The CDR3 runs 13 residues. CDR3 nucleotide sequence: TGTGCCTGGAGTGGGGGGGTAGGGGAGACCCAGTACTTC. Residues: CAWSGGVGETQYF.

V is TRBV4-1 and J is TRBJ2-2, with unresolved D. The CDR3 extends over 14 amino acids. Germline CDR1 reads MGHRA; CDR2 reads YSYEKL. V was cut by 7 bases and J by 4 bases, with 13 bases left in between. The CDR3 spells CASTPGPPTGELFF. DNA of the CDR3: TGCGCCAGCACCCCGGGTCCCCCCACCGGGGAGCTGTTTTTT.

J is TRBJ2-1 and V is TRBV27, with TRBD2 matching 7 bases. The junction had 9 bases not matched to a gene; V was cut back by 6 bases and J by 7 bases. CDR3 length: 14 residues. Germline V CDR1 and CDR2: MNHEY, SMNVEV (reference sequence). The CDR3 coding sequence is TGTGCCAGCAGCCTTATCGGGGGGTCAAATGAGCAGTTCTTC. The encoded protein is CASSLIGGSNEQFF.

V usage is TRBV6-5 and J usage is TRBJ2-7; weak D call: TRBD1 (6 bases). Germline values: CDR1 MNHEY, CDR2 SVGAGI. The CDR3 spans 15 residues. V lost 0 bases, J lost 0 bases, and 9 bases lay in between. The CDR3 sequence is CASSYSGHFSYEQYF. CDR3 DNA: TGTGCCAGCAGTTACTCGGGACACTTCTCCTACGAGCAGTACTTC.